Below, 23 T cell receptor beta chains from the same sample are listed, as sequenced in a study of blood T cell repertoires in COVID-19 (dated by TCRdb to 2020 to 2022). Receptor libraries were prepared by the immunoSEQ multiplex PCR assay. Sourced from immuneACCESS, this table was stored by TCRdb with only in-frame sequences that have V and J called. A share of the clones is absent; for the studies checked, an unresolved V gene accounts for under half, and the remainder has no known explanation. Here the sample has under 200,000 clones; approximately 86% occur a single time. Roughly 8.2% of the sample is taken by the ten largest. The sequenced sample was peripheral blood. These receptor sequences come from a man aged 60-69 years with acute or convalescent COVID-19.

This rearrangement joins TRBV4-1 to TRBJ2-7, with 7 bases matching TRBD2. This CDR3 contains 18 residues. The germline gives CDR1 MGHRA, CDR2 YSYEKL. V lost 0 bases to trimming and J lost 3 bases; unmatched junction nucleotides: 14. The CDR3 nucleotides are TGCGCCAGCAGCCAAGATCTCCTCATCAGCGGGACGAACTACGAGCAGTACTTC. Protein product: CASSQDLLISGTNYEQYF.

This chain joins TRBV6-5 and TRBJ1-1, with a weak D call TRBD1 (5 bases). The CDR3 runs 13 residues. The V and J ends lost 7 bases and 6 bases respectively, with 15 bases between them. Germline CDR1 is MNHEY and CDR2 is SVGAGI. DNA for the CDR3: TGTGCCAGCACTAACGGGGGGGGAGCTGAAGCTTTCTTT. The encoded protein is CASTNGGGAEAFF.

The V gene is TRBV13, the J gene TRBJ2-7; 10 bases map to TRBD1. The CDR3 has 14 residues. Trimming removed 5 bases from V and 3 bases from J; junction bases left unmatched: 4. The germline CDR1 and CDR2 sequences are PRHDT and FYEKMQ (reference sequence). The CDR3 region is CASSRRDRGYEQYF. DNA for the CDR3: TGTGCCAGCAGCCGCCGGGACAGGGGCTACGAGCAGTACTTC.

This clone has just a few counts. The rearrangement joins TRBV5-1 to TRBJ2-1, with D possibly being TRBD2 (6 bases). The CDR3 length is 14 residues. V was shortened by 5 bases and J by 4 bases, with 13 bases between the two germline ends. Germline V gene sequence: CDR1 SGHRS, CDR2 YFSETQ. CDR3 protein: CASRSSGPYNEQFF. The CDR3 nucleotides read TGCGCCAGCAGGTCGAGCGGGCCGTACAATGAGCAGTTCTTC.

V gene TRBV9 combines with J gene TRBJ1-2; possibly TRBD1 for D (6 bases). CDR3 length equals 13 residues. The germline V gene has CDR1 SGDLS and CDR2 YYNGEE. V gave up 4 bases and J gave up 8 bases, with 15 bases separating them. The CDR3 sequence is CASSPGTSMGYTF. DNA for the CDR3: TGTGCCAGCAGCCCCGGGACATCTATGGGCTACACCTTC.

This chain connects TRBV3-1 (or the pseudogene TRBV3-2) to TRBJ2-5; 9 nucleotides align to TRBD2. Germline V gives CDR1 LGHDT, CDR2 YNNKEL (reference sequence). V was clipped by 4 bases and J by 0 bases; unmatched bases: 9. This CDR3 is 17 amino acids long. CDR3 bases: TGTGCCAGCAGCCCCCGTCGTGGACTAGCGTACCAAGAGACCCAGTACTTC. It translates to CASSPRRGLAYQETQYF.

As DNA, the CDR3 is TGTGCCAGCAGTGAGGATTACACCTACGAGCAGTACTTC. This sequence encodes CASSEDYTYEQYF. The chain uses TRBV28 and TRBJ2-7; no reliable D call. V was shortened by 5 bases and J by 2 bases, with 10 bases between the two germline ends. CDR1 is MDHEN, CDR2 SYDVKM, per germline. The CDR3 runs 13 residues.

V usage is TRBV2 and J usage is TRBJ2-5; D gene unclear. Germline-derived CDR1 and CDR2 are SNHLY and FYNNEI. The CDR3 is 12 residues long. Trimming removed 6 bases at V and 4 bases at J, with 9 bases between. The CDR3 loop reads CASRAYLETQYF. CDR3 DNA sequence: TGTGCCAGCAGGGCTTATTTAGAGACCCAGTACTTC. The whole variable domain, filled in from reference TRBV2 and TRBJ2-5, reads EPEVTQTPSHQVTQMGQEVILRCVPISNHLYFYWYRQILGQKVEFLVSFYNNEISEKSEIFDDQFSVERPDGSNFTLKIRSTKLEDSAMYFCASRAYLETQYFGPGTRLLVL.

The V gene is TRBV5-1, the J gene TRBJ2-5, with D tentatively TRBD1 (6 bases). The CDR3 runs to 13 residues. From germline, CDR1 is SGHRS and CDR2 YFSETQ. V was trimmed by 4 bases and J by 10 bases, leaving 17 bases between them. CDR3 loop: CASSIWTDGDQYF. CDR3 nucleotide sequence: TGCGCCAGCAGCATTTGGACAGATGGGGACCAGTACTTC.

The chain recombines TRBV7-9 with TRBJ2-1; 8 bases are shared with TRBD2. CDR3 length: 15 residues. Looked up from germline, CDR1 is SEHNR and CDR2 is FQNEAQ (reference sequence). Unmatched junction bases numbered 9, after V lost 5 bases and J lost 6 bases. The CDR3 DNA follows: TGTGCCAGCAGCACGGGACTAGGGGACGTCAATGAGCAGTTCTTC. Protein sequence: CASSTGLGDVNEQFF.

This rearrangement joins TRBV18 to TRBJ1-5, with 8 bases matching TRBD1. Losses at the gene ends were 2 bases for V and 7 bases for J; bases not matched to a gene: 7. Germline V lookup: CDR1 KGHSH, CDR2 LQKENI. The CDR3 consists of 15 residues. As DNA, the CDR3 is TGTGCCAGCTCACCAGGGCAGGGGGCAGAGCAGCCCCAGCATTTT. This translates into CASSPGQGAEQPQHF.

The rearrangement links TRBV7-2 to TRBJ1-3; D remains ambiguous. The CDR3 consists of 15 residues. Germline CDR1 and CDR2: SGHTA and FQGNSA. The ends were cut back, 2 bases at V and 8 bases at J, with 16 bases in the middle. DNA for the CDR3: TGTGCCAGCAGCTTATACGGGCAACCAGCGGACACCATATATTTT. Its translation is CASSLYGQPADTIYF.

The CDR3 nucleotides read TGTGCCAGCTCACCACTACTAGCGGGAGTGTCCTACGAGCAGTACTTC. Its translation is CASSPLLAGVSYEQYF. The chain links TRBV18 to TRBJ2-7; 11 bases fit TRBD2. Germline V gene lookup returns CDR1 KGHSH and CDR2 LQKENI. With 1 base clipped from V and 1 base from J, the junction kept 3 bases outside the gene matches. The CDR3 consists of 16 residues.

The chain is built from TRBV27 and TRBJ2-3, with D perhaps matching TRBD2 (6 bases). Germline V gene lookup returns CDR1 MNHEY and CDR2 SMNVEV (reference sequence). This CDR3 is 13 amino acids long. V was trimmed by 5 bases and J by 6 bases, leaving 12 bases between them. DNA for the CDR3: TGTGCCAGCAGTAGGATAGCGGTGGATACGCAGTATTTT. Its protein product is CASSRIAVDTQYF.

The genes are TRBV27 and TRBJ2-3; 9 nucleotides line up with TRBD2. In germline, CDR1 is MNHEY, CDR2 SMNVEV (reference sequence). This CDR3 spans 16 amino acids. Germline trimming cut 0 bases from V and 6 bases from J; bases unmatched to any gene: 7. CDR3 amino acids: CASSLSQAGGRDTQYF. The CDR3 DNA is TGTGCCAGCAGTTTATCGCAGGCGGGAGGGAGGGATACGCAGTATTTT.

CDR3 coding DNA: TGTGCCAGCAGCATCGGGACAGGGTGGTCCTACGAGCAGTACTTC. It encodes CASSIGTGWSYEQYF. The chain employs TRBV2 and TRBJ2-7, with 9 bases that match TRBD1. The CDR3 is made up of 15 amino acids. V lost 6 bases, J lost 1 base, and 7 bases stayed unmatched. Germline loops: CDR1 SNHLY, CDR2 FYNNEI. The full variable domain, with the rest looked up from reference TRBV2 and TRBJ2-7, is EPEVTQTPSHQVTQMGQEVILRCVPISNHLYFYWYRQILGQKVEFLVSFYNNEISEKSEIFDDQFSVERPDGSNFTLKIRSTKLEDSAMYFCASSIGTGWSYEQYFGPGTRLTVT.

This sequence joins TRBV11-2 and TRBJ2-7; D uncertain. The CDR3 has 14 residues. Deletions cut 4 bases from V and 3 bases from J, with 13 bases between. Germline values: CDR1 SGHAT, CDR2 FQNNGV. CDR3: CASSSVKAGYEQYF. CDR3 nucleotides: TGTGCCAGCAGCTCAGTCAAGGCAGGCTACGAGCAGTACTTC.

The J gene is TRBJ2-1, the V gene TRBV5-1; no firm D call. The V end lost 4 bases, the J end lost 2 bases, and 10 bases lay between the germline ends. Germline V gene sequence: CDR1 SGHRS, CDR2 YFSETQ. The CDR3 covers 14 residues. CDR3 protein: CASSATGAYNEQFF. The CDR3 coding sequence is TGCGCCAGCAGCGCGACTGGAGCCTACAATGAGCAGTTCTTC.

The V gene is TRBV3-1 (or the pseudogene TRBV3-2), the J gene TRBJ1-1, with 7 bases that match TRBD1. Per the germline V gene, CDR1 is LGHDT and CDR2 is YNNKEL (reference sequence). The CDR3 totals 16 residues. V lost 3 bases, J lost 6 bases, and 13 bases stayed unmatched. CDR3 in amino acids: CASSHRQGPLKAEAFF. DNA for the CDR3: TGTGCCAGCAGCCACCGACAGGGCCCGCTGAAGGCTGAAGCTTTCTTT.

Of note for this clone: Other nucleotide sequences from this sample produce the same CDR3. V is TRBV28 and J is TRBJ1-2; D remains unclear. CDR3 length: 11 residues. The V gene's germline CDR1 is MDHEN and CDR2 SYDVKM. Trimming shortened V by 5 bases and J by 5 bases, and 6 bases separated the two germline ends. CDR3 residues: CASSTGYGYTF. Written as DNA, the CDR3 is TGTGCCAGCAGTACGGGATATGGCTACACCTTC.

This clone was found a few times. V is TRBV18 and J is TRBJ2-2; the D is unclear. V lost 2 bases and J lost 1, with 14 bases in between. The CDR3 length is 17 residues. Germline CDR1 KGHSH, CDR2 LQKENI. DNA of the CDR3: TGTGCCAGCTCACCATTAGGTAACGACTGGAACACCGGGGAGCTGTTTTTT. It encodes CASSPLGNDWNTGELFF.

The chain combines TRBV20-1 with TRBJ2-7; no firm D call. In germline, CDR1 is DFQATT, CDR2 SNEGSKA (reference sequence). V gave up 6 bases and J gave up 6 bases, with 9 bases separating them. The CDR3 spans 10 residues. The CDR3 DNA sequence: TGCAGTGCCCTCATTAGCGAGCAGTACTTC. This codes for CSALISEQYF.

V is TRBV27 and J is TRBJ2-7; possible D gene TRBD2, 5 bases. V lost 6 bases, J lost 0 bases, and 15 bases lay in between. Germline loops: CDR1 MNHEY, CDR2 SMNVEV (reference sequence). The CDR3 has 15 residues. CDR3 in amino acids: CASSSRGLASYEQYF. The CDR3 bases are TGTGCCAGCAGCTCTCGAGGGCTAGCCTCCTACGAGCAGTACTTC.